This T cell receptor (beta chain) comes out of a study of regulatory T cells in long-lasting Graves disease. Study context: For under 3 months, newly diagnosed Graves' patients had been taking antithyroid drugs. Study-wide results and caveats: Samples came from peripheral blood alone, without thyroid tissue. TRBV28, TRBJ1-2 and TRBJ2-5 emerged as the favored segments in persistent disease.

Both iRepertoire HTBI primers and Arm-PCR of CDR3 regions were used to build the TCR beta libraries. A single record per CDR3 protein comes from TCRdb applying MiXCR to the multiplex PCR reads. Of around 330,000 distinct CDR3 sequences listed, 15% to 20% are singletons. This clonotype was counted at least ten times. Its specificity is unknown. Looked up from germline, CDR1 is SEHNR and CDR2 is FQNEAQ (reference sequence). The CDR3 totals 12 residues. V shed 5 bases and J shed 1 base, with 5 bases lying between them. The time point was: newly diagnosed GD, antithyroid drugs for less than 3 months. Extracted PBMC RNA gave rise to the TCR library. Diagnoses of Graves' disease were made by American Thyroid Association guidelines.

The specimen was peripheral blood mononuclear cells (PBMCs), collected at new diagnosis, from a patient treated with antithyroid drugs. This TCR was recovered from a female donor with Graves disease. This chain connects TRBV7-9 to TRBJ2-5; D not certain. The CDR3 coding sequence is TGTGCCAGCAGCCCCCCCCAAGAGACCCAGTACTTC. Translating gives CASSPPQETQYF.